What follows are 25 T cell receptor beta chains derived from one specimen sequenced in a study of shared clonotypes between healthy human individuals. Measured with immunoSEQ multiplex PCR; TCRdb has only the in-frame clones, and not every one. The sample comprises millions of clones, roughly 94% of which are singletons, and 0.1% to 0.15% rests with the top ten. Sequencing was carried out using naive CD4+ T cells sorted from blood. The subset here: CD45RA+ positively selected. The source is a man younger than 30 in good health.

About this clone itself: This same CDR3 is encoded by further DNA sequences in the sample. This CDR3 is CASSPDRGNTEAFF. Here the CDR3 DNA reads TGTGCCAGCTCCCCCGACAGGGGGAACACTGAAGCTTTCTTT. V gene TRBV18 combines with J gene TRBJ1-1; the match to TRBD1 covers 8 bases. The CDR3 is made up of 14 amino acids. Unmatched junction bases numbered 4, after V lost 6 bases and J lost 1 base. CDR1 KGHSH and CDR2 LQKENI come from the germline V gene. Full variable domain (missing parts from reference TRBV18 and TRBJ1-1): NAGVMQNPRHLVRRRGQEARLRCSPMKGHSHVYWYRQLPEEGLKFMVYLQKENIIDESGMPKERFSAEFPKEGPSILRIQQVVRGDSAAYFCASSPDRGNTEAFFGQGTRLTVV.

V usage is TRBV5-1 and J usage is TRBJ1-1; possibly TRBD1 for D (5 bases). The V end was cut by 8 bases, the J end by 0 bases, with 11 bases between. The CDR3 is 13 residues long. Germline assignment: CDR1 SGHRS and CDR2 YFSETQ. The CDR3 here is CASQTEMNTEAFF. CDR3 sequence (DNA): TGCGCCAGTCAGACAGAGATGAACACTGAAGCTTTCTTT.

The chain is built from TRBV7-9 and TRBJ1-6; 10 bases fit TRBD1. The germline V gene has CDR1 SEHNR and CDR2 FQNEAQ (reference sequence). V lost 4 bases to trimming and J lost 10 bases; unmatched junction nucleotides: 7. The CDR3 runs 15 residues. CDR3 DNA sequence: TGTGCCAGCAGCTCGCCGGGACAGGGGTCCTCACCCCTCCACTTT. The encoded protein is CASSSPGQGSSPLHF.

This chain connects TRBV5-1 to TRBJ2-1, with D possibly matching TRBD1 (6 bases). This CDR3 comprises 15 residues. Germline V CDR1 and CDR2: SGHRS, YFSETQ. Trimming took off 4 bases at V and 4 bases at J, with 15 bases between the two ends. CDR3: CASSTRTERYNEQFF. CDR3 DNA: TGCGCCAGCAGCACGCGGACAGAGAGATACAATGAGCAGTTCTTC.

This chain links TRBV29-1 with TRBJ2-3, with 10 bases identical to TRBD1. Germline V CDR1 and CDR2: SQVTM, ANQGSEA. CDR3 length: 15 amino acids. The J segment lost 3 bases and the V segment lost 8 bases, leaving 11 bases of the junction unmatched. The CDR3 is CSPGQGRDLTDTQYF. DNA for the CDR3: TGCAGCCCGGGACAGGGGAGAGACTTGACAGATACGCAGTATTTT.

This clone was seen a single time. The chain carries TRBV10-3 and TRBJ2-7, with 10 bases aligning to TRBD2. This CDR3 is 15 amino acids long. The V gene end was trimmed by 8 bases and the J gene end by 4 bases; junction bases not matched to a gene: 11. Germline V gene data show CDR1 as ENHRY and CDR2 as SYGVKD. CDR3 in DNA: TGTGCCATCGCTCCCAGCGGGAGGGCCCATTACGAGCAGTACTTC. Amino acid sequence: CAIAPSGRAHYEQYF.

V usage is TRBV21-1 and J usage is TRBJ1-2. TRBV21-1 is a pseudogene locus. CDR3 length: 16 amino acids. The CDR3 DNA follows: TGTGCCAGCAGCTACCGGCGGCTTCCGGCTAACTATGGCTACACCTTC. It specifies CASSYRRLPANYGYTF.

The V call is TRBV11-2, the J call TRBJ2-1; D remains ambiguous. CDR3 length: 14 residues. Germline V CDR1 and CDR2: SGHAT, FQNNGV. Trimming left V 5 bases short and J 7 bases short, with 15 bases between. The CDR3 reads CASSIALEGNEQFF. The CDR3 bases are TGTGCCAGCAGCATTGCCCTGGAAGGGAATGAGCAGTTCTTC.

The CDR3 spells CASSSVRQGKGTDTQYF. As DNA, the CDR3 is TGTGCCAGCAGCTCGGTTCGACAGGGGAAGGGCACAGATACGCAGTATTTT. The chain couples TRBV5-6 to TRBJ2-3; the match to TRBD1 covers 8 bases. Germline V gene data show CDR1 as SGHDT and CDR2 as YYEEEE. CDR3 length: 17 residues. After removal of 3 bases from V and 1 base from J, the junction contained 10 bases not matched to a gene.

Details on this clone: The sample carries other DNA sequences with the same CDR3. The V and J genes are TRBV7-2 and TRBJ1-3; 7 nucleotides agree with TRBD1. From germline, CDR1 is SGHTA and CDR2 FQGNSA. J was trimmed by 2 bases and V by 3 bases; bases with no gene match: 1. The CDR3 has 14 amino acids. In DNA, the CDR3 is TGTGCCAGCAGCTTGCAGGGGGCTGGAAACACCATATATTTT. Protein sequence: CASSLQGAGNTIYF.

This clone was seen a single time. This CDR3 is CASSPPGGGYNEQFF. CDR3 bases: TGTGCCAGCTCACCACCGGGGGGTGGCTACAATGAGCAGTTCTTC. The V gene is TRBV18, the J gene TRBJ2-1, with a weak D call TRBD2 (6 bases). The germline gives CDR1 KGHSH, CDR2 LQKENI. The length of the CDR3 is 15 residues. The V gene lost 0 bases and the J gene lost 3 bases, with 9 bases spanning the gap.

The chain couples TRBV9 to TRBJ2-7; no firm D call. Germline V CDR1 and CDR2: SGDLS, YYNGEE. Trimming cost V 0 bases and J 9 bases, with 22 bases left between them. The CDR3 contains 16 residues. CDR3 loop: CASSVDGQPPVLRQYF. The DNA of the CDR3 is TGTGCCAGCAGCGTAGACGGGCAGCCTCCGGTCCTACGGCAGTACTTC.

V is TRBV6-6 and J is TRBJ1-6, with D perhaps matching TRBD1 (6 bases). The germline V gene has CDR1 MNHNY and CDR2 SVGAGI (reference sequence). Trimming pared 6 bases from V and 10 bases from J, leaving 13 bases between. This CDR3 is 13 amino acids long. The CDR3 is CASRFGQSSPLHF. The CDR3 coding sequence is TGTGCCAGCAGATTTGGACAGAGCTCACCCCTCCACTTT.

The V call is TRBV2, the J call TRBJ1-4, with D possibly TRBD1 on 6 matching bases. CDR1 is SNHLY and CDR2 is FYNNEI in the germline V gene. The CDR3 is made up of 13 amino acids. V lost 6 bases to trimming and J lost 8 bases, with 13 bases between them. As DNA, the CDR3 is TGTGCCAGCAGGGAACAGGGAGGGGAAAAACTGTTTTTT. It yields the protein CASREQGGEKLFF.

Turning to this clone: The identical CDR3 is also encoded by other nucleotide sequences in the sample. The chain recombines TRBV18 with TRBJ1-5; maybe TRBD1 (5 bases). Germline V CDR1 and CDR2: KGHSH, LQKENI. The CDR3 extends over 15 amino acids. The V gene lost 3 bases and the J gene lost 1 base, with 10 bases spanning the gap. The CDR3 DNA sequence: TGTGCCAGCTCACCGGGAGGGGTCAGCAATCAGCCCCAGCATTTT. The encoded protein is CASSPGGVSNQPQHF. Complete variable domain (other parts from reference TRBV18 and TRBJ1-5): NAGVMQNPRHLVRRRGQEARLRCSPMKGHSHVYWYRQLPEEGLKFMVYLQKENIIDESGMPKERFSAEFPKEGPSILRIQQVVRGDSAAYFCASSPGGVSNQPQHFGDGTRLSIL.

The V call is TRBV28, the J call TRBJ2-7; D possibly uses TRBD1 or TRBD2 (5 bases each). V lost 2 bases and J lost 0, with 17 bases in between. Germline-derived CDR1 and CDR2 are MDHEN and SYDVKM. The CDR3 covers 17 residues. The CDR3 is CASSLQGAGGNSYEQYF. In DNA, the CDR3 is TGTGCCAGCAGTTTACAGGGAGCAGGTGGGAACTCCTACGAGCAGTACTTC.

This rearrangement joins TRBV5-1 to TRBJ2-5; maybe TRBD1 (6 bases). This CDR3 spans 14 amino acids. CDR1 is SGHRS, CDR2 YFSETQ, per germline. The V end was cut by 4 bases, the J end by 1 base, with 11 bases between. As DNA, the CDR3 is TGCGCCAGCAGCCCCGACAGGACCCAAGAGACCCAGTACTTC. Protein product: CASSPDRTQETQYF.

This clone was observed a few times. The rearrangement links TRBV2 to TRBJ1-2, with a tentative D call TRBD1 (6 bases). The CDR3 extends over 13 amino acids. Looked up from germline, CDR1 is SNHLY and CDR2 is FYNNEI. V lost 6 bases to trimming and J lost 3 bases, with 11 bases between them. CDR3 sequence: CASRSGEDYGYTF. DNA for the CDR3: TGTGCCAGCAGATCAGGGGAGGACTATGGCTACACCTTC.

The V gene is TRBV21-1, the J gene TRBJ1-1; the DNA was not used to check the table's D call, TRBD1. TRBV21-1 is termed a pseudogene. This CDR3 comprises 12 residues. CDR3 amino acids: CAGQGRGTEAFF. DNA for the CDR3: TGTGCCGGACAGGGCCGCGGCACTGAAGCTTTCTTT.

This chain joins TRBV7-3 and TRBJ2-5; possibly TRBD1 or TRBD2 for D (5 bases each). The ends were cut back, 1 base at V and 2 bases at J, with 11 bases in the middle. The CDR3 runs 15 residues. Germline loops: CDR1 SGHTA, CDR2 FQGTGA. This chain's CDR3 is CASSLRGRPQETQYF. CDR3 coding DNA: TGTGCCAGCAGCTTAAGGGGGAGACCTCAAGAGACCCAGTACTTC.

The rearrangement links TRBV9 to TRBJ1-2; D might be TRBD1 (5 bases). CDR3 length: 18 residues. V was cut by 4 bases and J by 1 base, with 23 bases left in between. The germline CDR1 and CDR2 sequences are SGDLS and YYNGEE. CDR3 DNA: TGTGCCAGCAGCCCCCTCGACGGGGGAGGAATCTTTAACTATGGCTACACCTTC. Translation: CASSPLDGGGIFNYGYTF.

Points on this clone: One junction end does not reproduce the germline sequence, and a read error may be involved. Within the sample, other DNA sequences also encode this same CDR3. The chain has TRBV28 and TRBJ1-4, with 7 bases aligning to TRBD1. The CDR3 extends over 14 amino acids. Germline CDR1 MDHEN, CDR2 SYDVKM. CDR3 residues: CASSPGTVFEKLFF. Written as DNA, the CDR3 is TGTGCTAGCAGCCCCGGGACAGTGTTCGAAAAACTGTTTTTT.

The rearrangement links TRBV5-4 to TRBJ2-6, with D hard to call. CDR3 length: 16 amino acids. Germline CDR1 is SGHNT and CDR2 is YYREEE (reference sequence). The V end was cut by 4 bases, the J end by 0 bases, with 11 bases between. The CDR3 nucleotides are TGTGCCAGCAGCCCAGTCTCCATCTCTGGGGCCAACGTCCTGACTTTC. Protein sequence: CASSPVSISGANVLTF.

V and J are TRBV27 and TRBJ2-3, with a weak D call TRBD2 (6 bases). The CDR3 has 18 residues. Looked up from germline, CDR1 is MNHEY and CDR2 is SMNVEV (reference sequence). Trimming removed 3 bases at V and 2 bases at J, with 21 bases between. As DNA, the CDR3 is TGTGCCAGCAGTTTGAAAGGGGTAGGACTAACCAACACAGATACGCAGTATTTT. The encoded protein is CASSLKGVGLTNTDTQYF.

CDR3 residues: CASSQTGTSGTDTQYF. Written as DNA, the CDR3 is TGCGCCAGCAGCCAAACCGGGACTAGCGGTACAGATACGCAGTATTTT. The rearrangement uses TRBV4-1 and TRBJ2-3, with 11 bases aligning to TRBD2. The CDR3 runs to 16 residues. J was trimmed by 3 bases and V by 2 bases; bases with no gene match: 4. CDR1 and CDR2 from the germline V gene are MGHRA and YSYEKL.